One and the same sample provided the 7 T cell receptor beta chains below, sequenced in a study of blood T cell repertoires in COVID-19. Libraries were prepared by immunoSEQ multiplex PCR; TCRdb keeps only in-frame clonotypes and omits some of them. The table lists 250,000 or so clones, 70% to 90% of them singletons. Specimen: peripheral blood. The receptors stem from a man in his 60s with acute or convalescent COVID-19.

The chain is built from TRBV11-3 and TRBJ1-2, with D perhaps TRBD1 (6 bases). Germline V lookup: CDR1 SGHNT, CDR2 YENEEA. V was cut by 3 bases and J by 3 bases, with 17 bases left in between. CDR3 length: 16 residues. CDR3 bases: TGTGCCAGCAGCTTTTTACAGGGAAGTTCAGACTATGGCTACACCTTC. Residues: CASSFLQGSSDYGYTF.

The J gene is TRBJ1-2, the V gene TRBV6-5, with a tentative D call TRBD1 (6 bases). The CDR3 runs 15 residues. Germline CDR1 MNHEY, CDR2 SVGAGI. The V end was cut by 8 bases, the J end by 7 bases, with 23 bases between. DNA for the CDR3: TGTGCCAGCCTCAACCTCAGGGGAAGTGAAGTTGGCTACACCTTC. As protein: CASLNLRGSEVGYTF.

The CDR3 DNA is TGTGCCACTAATCGACTAGCGGGAAATTCAGACTACGAGCAGTACTTC. Residues: CATNRLAGNSDYEQYF. This chain joins TRBV10-3 and TRBJ2-7; the match to TRBD2 covers 11 bases. V lost 10 bases to trimming and J lost 3 bases; unmatched junction nucleotides: 14. The CDR3 loop spans 16 amino acids. Germline V lookup: CDR1 ENHRY, CDR2 SYGVKD.

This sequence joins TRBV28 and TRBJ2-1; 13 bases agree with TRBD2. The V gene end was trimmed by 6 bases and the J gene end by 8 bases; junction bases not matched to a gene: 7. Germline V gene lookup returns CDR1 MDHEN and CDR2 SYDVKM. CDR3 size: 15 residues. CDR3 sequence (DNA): TGTGCCAGCAGCTATCGCGGACTAGCGGGAGATGAGCAGTTCTTC. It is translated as CASSYRGLAGDEQFF. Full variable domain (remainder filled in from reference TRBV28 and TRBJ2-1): DVKVTQSSRYLVKRTGEKVFLECVQDMDHENMFWYRQDPGLGLRLIYFSYDVKMKEKGDIPEGYSVSREKKERFSLILESASTNQTSMYLCASSYRGLAGDEQFFGPGTRLTVL.

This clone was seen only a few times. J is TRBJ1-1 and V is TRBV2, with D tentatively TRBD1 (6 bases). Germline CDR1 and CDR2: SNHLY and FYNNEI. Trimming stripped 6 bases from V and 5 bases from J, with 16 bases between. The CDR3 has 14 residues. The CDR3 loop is CASRRTALGTEAFF. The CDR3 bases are TGTGCCAGCAGACGGACAGCCCTTGGAACTGAAGCTTTCTTT.

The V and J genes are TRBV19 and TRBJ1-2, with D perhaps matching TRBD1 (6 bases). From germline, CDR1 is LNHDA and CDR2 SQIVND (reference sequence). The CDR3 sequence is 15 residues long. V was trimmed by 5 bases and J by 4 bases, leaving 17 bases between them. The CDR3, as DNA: TGTGCCAGTAGTGCAGCCTGGGAAGGGGGCTATGGCTACACCTTC. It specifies CASSAAWEGGYGYTF.

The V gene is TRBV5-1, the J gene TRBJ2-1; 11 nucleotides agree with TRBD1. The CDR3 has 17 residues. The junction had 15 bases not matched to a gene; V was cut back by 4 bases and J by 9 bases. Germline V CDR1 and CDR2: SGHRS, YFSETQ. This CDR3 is CASSAGPPGTGGGEQFF. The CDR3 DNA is TGCGCCAGCAGCGCTGGCCCTCCCGGGACAGGGGGAGGTGAGCAGTTCTTC.